This TCR beta chain came from a study of T cell repertoires in cytomegalovirus infection. Study-wide background: HLA-B-restricted CMV epitopes that are well studied were used alongside recently identified HLA-C-restricted ones. A matching HLA type, together with CMV infection, was signaled by public TCR beta signatures. Whole-study findings and limits: HLA-C-restricted TCR beta clonotypes specific for CMV led the ex vivo response. Summed frequency of shared TCR beta families picked out CMV carriers who also had the relevant HLA.

TCRdb called the reads again in MiXCR, with one record for every CDR3 protein. Of about 920,000 distinct CDR3 sequences in the sample, roughly 30% are singletons; the top ten hold around an eighth. This CDR3 is 13 amino acids long. V was clipped by 3 bases and J by 5 bases; unmatched bases: 1. Germline loops: CDR1 LNHNV, CDR2 YYDKDF (reference sequence). Concerning this clonotype: Its antigen is unknown.

The sample in question was cultured CD8+ T cells from PBMCs, obtained from culture after CMV antigen stimulation. The chain carries TRBV15 and TRBJ2-7, with 10 bases aligning to TRBD1. The receptor was isolated from a human donor in good health (CMV status not recorded). Some clones in this sample may be carry-over from other donors' samples. The CDR3 DNA reads TGTGCCACCAGCAGGACAGGGGGCAACGAGCAGTACGTC. It encodes CATSRTGGNEQYV.